This T cell receptor beta chain appears in the sequencing data of a study of shared clonotypes between healthy human individuals. Across the whole study: With ages of 18 to 49, the donors were a couple of women and three men. Whole-study findings and limits: There were few donors, and this limited the genetic and exposure-history diversity represented. Investigators collected only blood, and repertoires in tissues likely differ.

Comments on this clone: Its specificity is not known.

CDR1 is MNHEY and CDR2 is SMNVEV in the germline V gene (reference sequence). CDR3 length equals 13 residues. V was shortened by 3 bases and J by 2 bases, with 6 bases between the two germline ends. Once extracted for a subset, genomic DNA was divided evenly among several immunoSEQ plates. Sequencing used immunoSEQ multiplex PCR; TCRdb keeps in-frame clones, though not all of them. The sample comprises 450,000 to 500,000 clones, over 65% of which are singletons, and 10% to 15% rests with the top ten. V is TRBV27 and J is TRBJ2-3; D gene ambiguous. Sequenced input: PBMCs. The sequence was collected from a woman aged 40 to 55 in good health. Some clones in this sample may be carry-over from other donors' samples. The CDR3: CASSLDLTDTQYF. As DNA, the CDR3 is TGTGCCAGCAGTTTGGACCTCACAGATACGCAGTATTTT.